The clone carrying this T cell receptor beta chain was seen only a few times. Its antigen is unidentified. The sample originates from a study of glioma-infiltrating T cells. This CDR3 comprises 15 residues. Trimming pared 6 bases from V and 2 bases from J, leaving 17 bases between. Germline V gene lookup returns CDR1 SEHNR and CDR2 FQNEAQ (reference sequence). Study-level results: Tissue and blood shared very few CDR3 sequences. Above-expected tissue-blood divergence occurred in all gliomas, most in low-grade ones.

Amplification of TCR alpha and beta CDR3 regions from RNA used iRepertoire nested multiplex PCR. Input was 100-400 ng of tissue mRNA or PBMC total RNA. In TCRdb, the multiplex PCR reads were re-called with MiXCR into one record per CDR3 protein. The data hold more than 9,000 distinct CDR3 sequences, with around a quarter observed a single time. The receptor comes from a human donor with low-grade glioma or glioblastoma, undergoing nonglioma brain surgery, or in good health (not recorded which). The chain is built from TRBV7-9 and TRBJ2-7; D is perhaps TRBD1 or TRBD2 (5 bases each). Sequencing input: glioma tissue, nonneoplastic brain tissue, or PBMCs (not recorded which). The CDR3: CASRWCRGVPYEQYF. DNA of the CDR3: TGTGCCAGCAGGTGGTGTAGAGGGGTCCCCTACGAGCAGTACTTC.